The source of this T cell receptor beta chain is a study of shared clonotypes between healthy human individuals. The CDR3 loop spans 14 amino acids. V was trimmed by 2 bases and J by 3 bases, leaving 11 bases between them. Germline V CDR1 and CDR2: MNHEY, SMNVEV (reference sequence). Produced via immunoSEQ multiplex PCR; TCRdb's table is partial and in-frame only. This sample has about 2.3 million clones, with over 90% found just once. The genes are TRBV27 and TRBJ2-7; tentatively, D is TRBD2 (6 bases). The specimen was naive CD4+ T cells from PBMCs. Subset here: CD45RA+ positively selected. The clonotype comes from a man aged 18 to 29 in good health. Some clones in this sample may be carry-over from other donors' samples. CDR3 in DNA: TGTGCCAGCAGTTTAACCCGCGGGATCTACGAGCAGTACTTC. This encodes CASSLTRGIYEQYF.